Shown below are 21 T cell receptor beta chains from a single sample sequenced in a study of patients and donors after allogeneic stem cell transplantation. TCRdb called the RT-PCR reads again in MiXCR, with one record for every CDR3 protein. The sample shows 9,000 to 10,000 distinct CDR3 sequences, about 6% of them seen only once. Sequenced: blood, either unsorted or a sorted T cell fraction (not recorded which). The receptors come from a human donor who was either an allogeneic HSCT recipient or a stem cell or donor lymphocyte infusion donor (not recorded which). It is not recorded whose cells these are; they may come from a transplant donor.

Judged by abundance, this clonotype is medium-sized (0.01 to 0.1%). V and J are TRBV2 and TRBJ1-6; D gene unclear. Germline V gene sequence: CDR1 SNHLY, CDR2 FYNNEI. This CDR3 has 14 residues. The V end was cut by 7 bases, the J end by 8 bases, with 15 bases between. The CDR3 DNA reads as TGTGCCAGCACCCCCCTGACGGTGGATTCACCCCTCCACTTT. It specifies CASTPLTVDSPLHF.

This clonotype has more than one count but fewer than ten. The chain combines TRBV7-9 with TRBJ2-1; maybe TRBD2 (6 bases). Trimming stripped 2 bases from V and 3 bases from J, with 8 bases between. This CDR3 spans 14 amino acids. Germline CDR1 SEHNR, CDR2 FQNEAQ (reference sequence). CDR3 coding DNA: TGTGCCAGCAGCTTACTAGCGCTCTACAATGAGCAGTTCTTC. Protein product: CASSLLALYNEQFF.

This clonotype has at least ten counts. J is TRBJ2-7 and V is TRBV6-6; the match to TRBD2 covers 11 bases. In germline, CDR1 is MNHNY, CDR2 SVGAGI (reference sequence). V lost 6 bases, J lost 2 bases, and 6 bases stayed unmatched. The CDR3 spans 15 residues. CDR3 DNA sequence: TGTGCCAGCAGCGTAGCGGGAGGGGTCCCCTACGAGCAGTACTTC. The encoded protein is CASSVAGGVPYEQYF.

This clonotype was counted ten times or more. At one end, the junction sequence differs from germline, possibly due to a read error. The CDR3 nucleotides are TGTGCCATCAGTGAGAGGGCTGGAGCCCTCTCCTTCAATGAGCAGTTCTTC. Residues: CAISERAGALSFNEQFF. The rearrangement uses TRBV10-3 and TRBJ2-1, with D unresolved. Germline V gene sequence: CDR1 ENHRY, CDR2 SYGVKD. The CDR3 consists of 17 residues.

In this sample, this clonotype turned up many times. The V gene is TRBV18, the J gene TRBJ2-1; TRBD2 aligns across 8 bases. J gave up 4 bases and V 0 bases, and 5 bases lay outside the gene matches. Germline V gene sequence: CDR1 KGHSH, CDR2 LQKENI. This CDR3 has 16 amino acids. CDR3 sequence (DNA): TGTGCCAGCTCACCACCAAAGCGGGAGTTATACAATGAGCAGTTCTTC. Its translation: CASSPPKRELYNEQFF.

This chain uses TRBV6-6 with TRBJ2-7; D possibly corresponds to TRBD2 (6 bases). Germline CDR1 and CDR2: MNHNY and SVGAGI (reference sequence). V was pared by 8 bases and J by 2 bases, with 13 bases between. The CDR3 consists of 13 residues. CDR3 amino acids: CASLEGPPYEQYF. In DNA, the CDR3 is TGTGCCAGCTTGGAGGGGCCCCCCTACGAGCAGTACTTC.

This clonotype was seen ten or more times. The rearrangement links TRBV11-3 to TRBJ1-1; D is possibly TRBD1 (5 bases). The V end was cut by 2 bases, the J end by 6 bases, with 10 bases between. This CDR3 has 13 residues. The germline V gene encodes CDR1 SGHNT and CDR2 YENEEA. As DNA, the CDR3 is TGTGCCAGCAGCTTAAGACAGAGATCTGAAGCTTTCTTT. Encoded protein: CASSLRQRSEAFF.

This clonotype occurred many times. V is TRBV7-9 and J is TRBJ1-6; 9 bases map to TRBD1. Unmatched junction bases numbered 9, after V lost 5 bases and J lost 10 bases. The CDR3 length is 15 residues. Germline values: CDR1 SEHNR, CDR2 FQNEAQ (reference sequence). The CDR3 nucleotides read TGTGCCAGCAGCCTCCGGGACAGGGTTAACTCACCCCTCCACTTT. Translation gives CASSLRDRVNSPLHF.

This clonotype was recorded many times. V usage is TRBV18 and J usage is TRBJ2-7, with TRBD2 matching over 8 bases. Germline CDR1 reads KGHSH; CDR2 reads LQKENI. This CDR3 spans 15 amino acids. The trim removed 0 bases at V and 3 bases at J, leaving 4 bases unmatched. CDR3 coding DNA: TGTGCCAGCTCACCACCTTCCCGGGGGGGCTACGAGCAGTACTTC. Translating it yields CASSPPSRGGYEQYF.

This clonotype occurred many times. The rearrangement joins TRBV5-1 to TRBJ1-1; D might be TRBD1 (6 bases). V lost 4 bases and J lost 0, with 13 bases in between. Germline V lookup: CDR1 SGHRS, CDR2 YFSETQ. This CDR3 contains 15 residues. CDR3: CASSRPDSMNTEAFF. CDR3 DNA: TGCGCCAGCAGCCGTCCGGACAGTATGAACACTGAAGCTTTCTTT.

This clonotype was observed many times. The CDR3: CASTGGVGETQYF. For the CDR3, the DNA is TGTGCCAGCACCGGGGGGGTAGGAGAGACCCAGTACTTC. The chain is built from TRBV5-6 and TRBJ2-5, with 8 bases fitting TRBD2. J was trimmed by 4 bases and V by 6 bases; bases with no gene match: 5. CDR1 is SGHDT and CDR2 is YYEEEE in the germline V gene. CDR3 length: 13 residues.

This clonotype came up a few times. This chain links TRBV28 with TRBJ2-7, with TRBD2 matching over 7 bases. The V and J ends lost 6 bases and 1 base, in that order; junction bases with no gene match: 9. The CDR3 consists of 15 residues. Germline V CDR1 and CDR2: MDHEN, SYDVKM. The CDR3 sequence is CASSSAGVGSYEQYF. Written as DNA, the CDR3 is TGTGCCAGCAGCTCTGCGGGAGTCGGATCCTACGAGCAGTACTTC.

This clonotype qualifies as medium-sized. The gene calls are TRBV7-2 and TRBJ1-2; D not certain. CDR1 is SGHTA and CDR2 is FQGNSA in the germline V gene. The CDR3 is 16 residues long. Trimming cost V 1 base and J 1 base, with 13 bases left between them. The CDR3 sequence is CASSLVSAAFNYGYTF. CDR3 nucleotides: TGTGCCAGCAGCTTAGTGAGCGCCGCTTTTAACTATGGCTACACCTTC.

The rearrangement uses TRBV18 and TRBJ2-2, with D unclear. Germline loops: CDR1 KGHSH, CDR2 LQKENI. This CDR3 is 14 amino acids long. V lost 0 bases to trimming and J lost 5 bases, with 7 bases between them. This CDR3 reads CASSPPSLTGELFF. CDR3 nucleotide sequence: TGTGCCAGCTCACCACCGTCGCTAACCGGGGAGCTGTTTTTT.

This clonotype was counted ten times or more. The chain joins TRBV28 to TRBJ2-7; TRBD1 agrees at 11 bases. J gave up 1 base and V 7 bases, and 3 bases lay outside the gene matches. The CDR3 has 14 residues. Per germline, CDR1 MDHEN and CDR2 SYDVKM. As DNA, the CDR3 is TGTGCCAGCAACGGACAGGGGGCATCCTACGAGCAGTACTTC. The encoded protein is CASNGQGASYEQYF.

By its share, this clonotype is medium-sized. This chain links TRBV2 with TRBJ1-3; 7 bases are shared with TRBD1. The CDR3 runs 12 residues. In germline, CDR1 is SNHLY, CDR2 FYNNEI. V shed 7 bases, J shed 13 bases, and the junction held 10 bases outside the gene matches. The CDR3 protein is CASTIRDSAIYF. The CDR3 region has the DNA TGTGCCAGCACCATCCGGGACAGTGCGATATATTTT.

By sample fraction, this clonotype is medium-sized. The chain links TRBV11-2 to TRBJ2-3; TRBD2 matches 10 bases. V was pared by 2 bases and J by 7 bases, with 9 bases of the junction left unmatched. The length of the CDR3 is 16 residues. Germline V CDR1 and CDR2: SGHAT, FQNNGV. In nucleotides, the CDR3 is TGTGCCAGCAGCTTAAGTTTGGCTAGCGGGAGCAATACGCAGTATTTT. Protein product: CASSLSLASGSNTQYF. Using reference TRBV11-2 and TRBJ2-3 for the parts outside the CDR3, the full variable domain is EAGVAQSPRYKIIEKRQSVAFWCNPISGHATLYWYQQILGQGPKLLIQFQNNGVVDDSQLPKDRFSAERLKGVDSTLKIQPAKLEDSAVYLCASSLSLASGSNTQYFGPGTRLTVL.

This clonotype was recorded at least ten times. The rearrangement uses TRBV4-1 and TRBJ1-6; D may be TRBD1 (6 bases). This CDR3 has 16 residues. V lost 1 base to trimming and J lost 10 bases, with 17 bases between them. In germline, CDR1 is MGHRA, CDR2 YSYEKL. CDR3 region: CASSQVRAGEVSPLHF. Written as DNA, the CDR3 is TGCGCCAGCAGCCAAGTTCGCGCAGGGGAAGTCTCACCCCTCCACTTT.

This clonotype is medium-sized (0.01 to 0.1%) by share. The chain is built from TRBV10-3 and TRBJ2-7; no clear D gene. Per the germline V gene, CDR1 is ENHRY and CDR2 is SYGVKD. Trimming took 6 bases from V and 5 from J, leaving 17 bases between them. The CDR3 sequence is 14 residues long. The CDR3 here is CAISRVRGSDEQYF. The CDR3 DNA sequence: TGTGCCATCAGCCGGGTCCGTGGGTCCGACGAGCAGTACTTC.

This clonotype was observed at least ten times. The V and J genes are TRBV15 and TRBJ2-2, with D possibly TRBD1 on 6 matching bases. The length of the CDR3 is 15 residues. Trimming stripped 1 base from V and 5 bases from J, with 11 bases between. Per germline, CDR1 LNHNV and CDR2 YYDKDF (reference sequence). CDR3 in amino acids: CATSRGQGMTGELFF. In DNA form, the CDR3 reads TGTGCCACCAGCAGAGGGCAGGGGATGACCGGGGAGCTGTTTTTT.

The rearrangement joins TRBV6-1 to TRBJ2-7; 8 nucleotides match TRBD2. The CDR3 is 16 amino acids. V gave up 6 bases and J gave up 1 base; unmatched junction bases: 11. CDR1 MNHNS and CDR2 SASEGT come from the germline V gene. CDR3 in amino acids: CASRDGSSGKSYEQYF. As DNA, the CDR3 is TGTGCCAGCAGGGACGGGAGTAGCGGGAAATCCTACGAGCAGTACTTC.